This entry lists 32 T cell receptor beta chains sequenced from one sample in a study of control samples from healthy donors and cancer patients. Repertoires were generated with immunoSEQ multiplex PCR, while TCRdb's copy carries only in-frame clones and drops some. The sample holds some 150,000 clones; about 94% are singletons and the top ten take 5.7%. Sequenced material: blood. The receptors were gathered from a man aged 40-55 years in good health.

The chain recombines TRBV7-9 with TRBJ1-1, with TRBD1 identical over 7 bases. The CDR3 spans 16 residues. Germline assignment: CDR1 SEHNR and CDR2 FQNEAQ (reference sequence). Trimming took 2 bases from V and 3 from J; bases not matched to a gene: 9. CDR3 coding DNA: TGTGCCAGCAGCTTAACCCTGGGAGGGGGCGACACTGAAGCTTTCTTT. Translated, it gives CASSLTLGGGDTEAFF.

This rearrangement joins TRBV28 to TRBJ2-3; TRBD2 matches at 8 bases. V dropped 5 bases and J dropped 3; count of bases not matched to a gene: 10. The CDR3 runs 16 residues. CDR1 and CDR2 from the germline V gene are MDHEN and SYDVKM. The CDR3 region is CASSPLWRGVTDTQYF. For the CDR3, the DNA is TGTGCCAGCAGTCCCCTCTGGCGGGGGGTGACAGATACGCAGTATTTT.

The chain recombines TRBV6-1 with TRBJ1-1, with D maybe TRBD1 (6 bases). CDR3 size: 13 residues. The germline CDR1 and CDR2 sequences are MNHNS and SASEGT. The V end was cut by 7 bases, the J end by 5 bases, with 14 bases between. The CDR3 is CASKAGDWTEAFF. CDR3 DNA sequence: TGTGCCAGCAAGGCAGGGGATTGGACTGAAGCTTTCTTT.

The CDR3 here is CASSPFSGVSREQFF. The CDR3 DNA follows: TGCGCCAGCAGCCCTTTCAGCGGGGTGTCCCGGGAGCAGTTCTTC. The chain combines TRBV5-1 with TRBJ2-1, with 7 nucleotides matching TRBD2. Germline V CDR1 and CDR2: SGHRS, YFSETQ. V lost 4 bases, J lost 10 bases, and 14 bases stayed unmatched. The CDR3 loop spans 15 amino acids.

This clone was picked up a small number of times. The V gene is TRBV5-6, the J gene TRBJ1-2; weak D call: TRBD1 (5 bases). Germline CDR1 and CDR2: SGHDT and YYEEEE. This CDR3 is built from 16 residues. Trimming took 5 bases from V and 0 from J, leaving 17 bases between them. The CDR3 loop reads CASRGIGDGANYGYTF. The CDR3 bases are TGTGCCAGCAGGGGGATAGGGGACGGAGCTAACTATGGCTACACCTTC. Supplemented by reference TRBV5-6 and TRBJ1-2, the full variable domain reads DAGVTQSPTHLIKTRGQQVTLRCSPKSGHDTVSWYQQALGQGPQFIFQYYEEEERQRGNFPDRFSGHQFPNYSSELNVNALLLGDSALYLCASRGIGDGANYGYTFGSGTRLTVV.

The chain employs TRBV5-4 and TRBJ2-2; D may be TRBD1 or TRBD2 (5 bases each). V gave up 4 bases and J gave up 8 bases, with 15 bases separating them. Per the germline V gene, CDR1 is SGHNT and CDR2 is YYREEE (reference sequence). The length of the CDR3 is 14 residues. For the CDR3, the DNA is TGTGCCAGCAGCCCGTGGACATCGGGAGGGGAGCTGTTTTTT. Its protein product is CASSPWTSGGELFF.

The chain is built from TRBV7-2 and TRBJ1-2; 10 nucleotides match TRBD1. Germline V gene sequence: CDR1 SGHTA, CDR2 FQGNSA. The V gene end was trimmed by 1 base and the J gene end by 6 bases; junction bases not matched to a gene: 5. This CDR3 comprises 15 residues. The CDR3: CASSLGGDRGHGYTF. The DNA for the CDR3 is TGTGCCAGCAGCTTAGGGGGGGACAGGGGCCATGGCTACACCTTC.

This clone was observed a single time. The rearrangement uses TRBV5-1 and TRBJ2-7; TRBD1 matches 7 bases. The J segment lost 0 bases and the V segment lost 0 bases, leaving 9 bases of the junction unmatched. Germline CDR1 and CDR2: SGHRS and YFSETQ. The CDR3 is 17 amino acids. The CDR3 sequence is CASSLGTGDITSYEQYF. The CDR3 nucleotides read TGCGCCAGCAGCTTGGGCACAGGGGACATTACCTCCTACGAGCAGTACTTC. The variable domain in full, completed from reference TRBV5-1 and TRBJ2-7, reads KAGVTQTPRYLIKTRGQQVTLSCSPISGHRSVSWYQQTPGQGLQFLFEYFSETQRNKGNFPGRFSGRQFSNSRSEMNVSTLELGDSALYLCASSLGTGDITSYEQYFGPGTRLTVT.

The V and J genes are TRBV9 and TRBJ2-3; TRBD1 matches at 7 bases. V lost 4 bases, J lost 2 bases, and 7 bases stayed unmatched. Germline V gives CDR1 SGDLS, CDR2 YYNGEE. The CDR3 consists of 15 residues. CDR3 residues: CASSPHRGTTDTQYF. The CDR3, as DNA: TGTGCCAGCAGCCCACACAGGGGTACCACAGATACGCAGTATTTT.

The V call is TRBV28, the J call TRBJ1-5, with D unresolved. V lost 3 bases, J lost 9 bases, and 15 bases lay in between. The CDR3 loop spans 14 amino acids. Germline CDR1 reads MDHEN; CDR2 reads SYDVKM. The CDR3 here is CASSLRKGERPQHF. In DNA form, the CDR3 reads TGTGCCAGCAGTTTGAGAAAGGGAGAGCGGCCCCAGCATTTT. Supplemented by reference TRBV28 and TRBJ1-5, the full variable domain reads DVKVTQSSRYLVKRTGEKVFLECVQDMDHENMFWYRQDPGLGLRLIYFSYDVKMKEKGDIPEGYSVSREKKERFSLILESASTNQTSMYLCASSLRKGERPQHFGDGTRLSIL.

This rearrangement joins TRBV27 to TRBJ2-1, with 10 bases matching TRBD1. V lost 8 bases to trimming and J lost 10 bases; unmatched junction nucleotides: 8. The CDR3 length is 13 residues. Germline V gene sequence: CDR1 MNHEY, CDR2 SMNVEV (reference sequence). The CDR3 protein is CASGGTGVGEQFF. CDR3 sequence (DNA): TGTGCCAGCGGCGGGACAGGGGTTGGCGAGCAGTTCTTC.

The CDR3 DNA sequence: TGTGCCACCAGTGGAGGCCATAACACTGAAGCTTTCTTT. Amino acids: CATSGGHNTEAFF. The V call is TRBV24-1, the J call TRBJ1-1; D remains unclear. The CDR3 runs to 13 residues. Germline V gene data show CDR1 as KGHDR and CDR2 as SFDVKD. Trimming stripped 5 bases from V and 2 bases from J, with 8 bases between.

The rearrangement joins TRBV6-5 to TRBJ1-1, with D perhaps matching TRBD1 (5 bases). In germline, CDR1 is MNHEY, CDR2 SVGAGI. V shed 5 bases and J shed 1 base, with 14 bases lying between them. CDR3 length: 15 amino acids. DNA for the CDR3: TGTGCCAGCAGTCCCGGACACCGGAGGAACACTGAAGCTTTCTTT. It codes for CASSPGHRRNTEAFF.

V usage is TRBV1 and J usage is TRBJ1-5. TRBV1 is a pseudogene. The CDR3 totals 16 residues. CDR3 region: CTSSPRREYSNQPQHF. The CDR3 DNA reads as TGCACCAGCAGCCCGAGGAGGGAATATAGCAATCAGCCCCAGCATTTT.

The rearrangement uses TRBV19 and TRBJ2-2; 7 bases fit TRBD1. The CDR3 consists of 16 residues. The J segment lost 5 bases and the V segment lost 5 bases, leaving 11 bases of the junction unmatched. CDR1 is LNHDA, CDR2 SQIVND, per germline (reference sequence). CDR3: CASSVRQGSGTGELFF. In DNA form, the CDR3 reads TGTGCCAGTAGTGTAAGACAGGGTTCAGGGACCGGGGAGCTGTTTTTT.

This clone was seen once. V usage is TRBV7-9 and J usage is TRBJ2-3; D may be TRBD2 (6 bases). The V gene lost 0 bases and the J gene lost 2 bases, with 15 bases spanning the gap. Germline loops: CDR1 SEHNR, CDR2 FQNEAQ (reference sequence). The CDR3 runs 17 residues. CDR3 coding DNA: TGTGCCAGCAGCTTAGCTTCCGGAGGGCTGAACACAGATACGCAGTATTTT. Translated: CASSLASGGLNTDTQYF.

CDR3 loop: CASSGTAVYGYTF. In DNA, the CDR3 is TGTGCCAGTAGCGGGACAGCAGTCTATGGCTACACCTTC. The J gene is TRBJ1-2, the V gene TRBV19, with TRBD1 matching 7 bases. Trimming took 6 bases from V and 4 from J; bases not matched to a gene: 5. Per the germline V gene, CDR1 is LNHDA and CDR2 is SQIVND (reference sequence). The CDR3 has 13 residues.

V gene TRBV5-1 combines with J gene TRBJ1-6, with D uncertain. V gave up 7 bases and J gave up 11 bases, with 16 bases separating them. Germline V lookup: CDR1 SGHRS, CDR2 YFSETQ. The CDR3 extends over 13 amino acids. CDR3 region: CASSLGSAPPLHF. CDR3 nucleotides: TGCGCCAGCTCTTTAGGGTCGGCCCCACCCCTCCACTTT.

The chain carries TRBV19 and TRBJ1-5; D gene uncertain. Germline V gene lookup returns CDR1 LNHDA and CDR2 SQIVND (reference sequence). The V end was cut by 1 base, the J end by 5 bases, with 9 bases between. The CDR3 is 14 amino acids. The CDR3 sequence is CASSIVAGDQPQHF. In nucleotides, the CDR3 is TGTGCCAGTAGTATAGTGGCAGGAGATCAGCCCCAGCATTTT.

The genes are TRBV28 and TRBJ2-5; D gene ambiguous. Germline V gives CDR1 MDHEN, CDR2 SYDVKM. The CDR3 runs 16 residues. Trimming took off 2 bases at V and 4 bases at J, with 17 bases between the two ends. The DNA of the CDR3 is TGTGCCAGCAGTTTAAGTGCGTCAGACCCTTCAGAGACCCAGTACTTC. Its protein product is CASSLSASDPSETQYF.

This clone has only one observation. J is TRBJ1-6 and V is TRBV18, with TRBD1 identical over 8 bases. Losses at the gene ends were 2 bases for V and 7 bases for J; bases not matched to a gene: 4. The CDR3 is made up of 15 amino acids. CDR1 KGHSH and CDR2 LQKENI come from the germline V gene. CDR3 in DNA: TGTGCCAGCTCACCAGGGACAGGAGGGAATTCACCCCTCCACTTT. Translated: CASSPGTGGNSPLHF.

This clone was seen just once. The rearrangement joins TRBV5-1 to TRBJ1-6; D is ambiguous. V was cut by 0 bases and J by 0 bases, with 10 bases left in between. This CDR3 has 17 amino acids. Looked up from germline, CDR1 is SGHRS and CDR2 is YFSETQ. CDR3 DNA: TGCGCCAGCAGCTTGGCCGTAGGAAGCTCCTATAATTCACCCCTCCACTTT. It encodes CASSLAVGSSYNSPLHF. The full variable domain, rest sourced from reference TRBV5-1 and TRBJ1-6, is KAGVTQTPRYLIKTRGQQVTLSCSPISGHRSVSWYQQTPGQGLQFLFEYFSETQRNKGNFPGRFSGRQFSNSRSEMNVSTLELGDSALYLCASSLAVGSSYNSPLHFGNGTRLTVT.

This clone was observed once. The chain joins TRBV14 to TRBJ2-7; TRBD1 aligns across 11 bases. This CDR3 spans 20 amino acids. Germline assignment: CDR1 SGHDN and CDR2 FVKESK. V shed 2 bases and J 2 bases; nucleotides not matched to a gene: 17. Written as DNA, the CDR3 is TGTGCCAGCAGCCAACGTACCGGGACAGGGGGAAGGCTGAGGCCCTACGAGCAGTACTTC. Its translation is CASSQRTGTGGRLRPYEQYF.

The V call is TRBV27, the J call TRBJ2-6; 10 nucleotides line up with TRBD1. The CDR3 is 17 amino acids. Germline CDR1 reads MNHEY; CDR2 reads SMNVEV (reference sequence). Germline trimming cut 6 bases from V and 1 base from J; bases unmatched to any gene: 6. The chain's CDR3 is CASRGTGVGSGANVLTF. CDR3 bases: TGTGCCAGCAGGGGGACAGGGGTAGGGTCTGGGGCCAACGTCCTGACTTTC.

Comment on this clone: The same CDR3 can be traced to other DNA sequences in this sample. This rearrangement joins TRBV19 to TRBJ1-5, with D possibly TRBD1 on 6 matching bases. Trimming removed 6 bases from V and 3 bases from J, with 18 bases in between. Germline V gene sequence: CDR1 LNHDA, CDR2 SQIVND (reference sequence). The CDR3 length is 16 residues. The CDR3 region is CASSLMTGTHNQPQHF. The CDR3 nucleotides are TGTGCCAGTAGCCTAATGACAGGTACCCACAATCAGCCCCAGCATTTT.

The chain recombines TRBV6-5 with TRBJ1-2; D unresolved. Trimming left V 4 bases short and J 7 bases short, with 7 bases between. The CDR3 has 11 amino acids. The germline gives CDR1 MNHEY, CDR2 SVGAGI. For the CDR3, the DNA is TGTGCCAGCAGTTCGGGTTTTGGCTACACCTTC. It specifies CASSSGFGYTF.

This clone was detected only once. The chain carries TRBV5-8 and TRBJ2-7; D call uncertain. Germline loops: CDR1 SGHTS, CDR2 YDEGEE. The CDR3 loop spans 13 amino acids. V lost 2 bases, J lost 9 bases, and 15 bases lay in between. CDR3 in DNA: TGTGCCAGCAGCTTCGGAACTCCTCGTGGGCAGTACTTC. Residues: CASSFGTPRGQYF.

This clone was found once. The CDR3 region is CASSQGTGGGNEQFF. The DNA of the CDR3 is TGCGCCAGCAGCCAAGGGACAGGGGGTGGAAATGAGCAGTTCTTC. The V and J genes are TRBV4-3 and TRBJ2-1, with 10 bases that match TRBD1. V lost 1 base, J lost 7 bases, and 4 bases stayed unmatched. The CDR3 loop spans 15 amino acids. Germline V lookup: CDR1 LGHNA, CDR2 YSLEER.

V gene TRBV19 combines with J gene TRBJ1-1; TRBD1 matches at 8 bases. CDR1 LNHDA and CDR2 SQIVND come from the germline V gene (reference sequence). V was pared by 6 bases and J by 1 base, with 4 bases of the junction left unmatched. The CDR3 is 14 amino acids. The CDR3: CASSLTGANTEAFF. CDR3 nucleotide sequence: TGTGCCAGTAGCCTGACAGGGGCGAACACTGAAGCTTTCTTT.

The gene calls are TRBV7-8 and TRBJ1-1; a possible D gene is TRBD1 (5 bases). This CDR3 has 17 amino acids. The germline gives CDR1 SGHVS, CDR2 FQNEAQ. Trimming left V 4 bases short and J 3 bases short, with 21 bases between. CDR3 DNA sequence: TGTGCCAGCAGCTCAGAGACCGGGACCATCGCGGACACTGAAGCTTTCTTT. Translating it yields CASSSETGTIADTEAFF.

The chain is built from TRBV29-1 and TRBJ2-7; TRBD2 agrees at 8 bases. Looked up from germline, CDR1 is SQVTM and CDR2 is ANQGSEA. Trimming removed 4 bases from V and 6 bases from J; junction bases left unmatched: 8. The CDR3 is 13 amino acids. Here the CDR3 reads CSVGALAGAEQYF. CDR3 DNA sequence: TGCAGCGTTGGGGCGCTAGCGGGTGCCGAGCAGTACTTC.

V usage is TRBV10-2 and J usage is TRBJ2-7; TRBD1 aligns across 9 bases. Germline V CDR1 and CDR2: WSHSY, SAAADI. This CDR3 is 15 amino acids long. With 0 bases clipped from V and 2 bases from J, the junction kept 2 bases outside the gene matches. The CDR3 loop is CASSESRTGAYEQYF. The CDR3 DNA sequence: TGCGCCAGCAGTGAGTCGAGGACAGGGGCCTACGAGCAGTACTTC.